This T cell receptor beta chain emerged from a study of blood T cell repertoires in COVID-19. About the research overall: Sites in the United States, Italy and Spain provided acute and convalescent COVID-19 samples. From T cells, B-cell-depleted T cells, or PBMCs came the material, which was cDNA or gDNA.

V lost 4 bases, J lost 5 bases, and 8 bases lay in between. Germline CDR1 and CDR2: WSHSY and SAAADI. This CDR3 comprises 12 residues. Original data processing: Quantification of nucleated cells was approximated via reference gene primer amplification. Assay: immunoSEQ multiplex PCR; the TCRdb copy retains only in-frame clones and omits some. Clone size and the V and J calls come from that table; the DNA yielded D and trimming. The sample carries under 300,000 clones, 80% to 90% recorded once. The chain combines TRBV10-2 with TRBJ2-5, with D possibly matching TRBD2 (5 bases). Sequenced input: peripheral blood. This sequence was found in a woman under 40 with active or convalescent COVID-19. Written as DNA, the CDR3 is TGCGCCAGCAGTGTCGGGGAGGAGACCCAGTACTTC. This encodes CASSVGEETQYF.